The rows below give T cell receptor beta chains drawn from one sample of a study of OX40 agonist ivuxolimab in advanced cancers. Assay used: immunoSEQ multiplex PCR; TCRdb lists only in-frame clones, some missing. Of 71,000 or so clones in the sample, 93% were seen once. The material sequenced was CD4+ or CD8+ T cells sorted from blood, taken in a trial of the OX40 agonist ivuxolimab. The receptors here all came from an adult with an advanced solid tumor such as melanoma, head and neck, liver or kidney cancer. Each CDR3 is given with its conserved first and last residue. Each record gives: V gene, D gene, J gene, clone size, CDR3 DNA, CDR3 protein. The D gene is left open where the match is weak. Rows may omit the clone size; those that give it use once, few, many or a size class.

V: TRBV7-8
D: TRBD2
J: TRBJ2-7
size: -
DNA: TGTGCCAGCAGCTTAGTACCGCGGGAGGGATATCCCTACGAGCAGTACTTC
CDR3: CASSLVPREGYPYEQYF

V: TRBV15
D: -
J: TRBJ1-1
size: once
DNA: TGTGCCACCAGCAGAGAAGAGTACACTGAAGCTTTCTTT
CDR3: CATSREEYTEAFF

V: TRBV6-6
D: -
J: TRBJ1-2
size: -
DNA: TGTGCCAGCAGTGGAGGACAGAACTATGGCTACACCTTC
CDR3: CASSGGQNYGYTF

V: TRBV9
D: TRBD2
J: TRBJ2-7
size: -
DNA: TGTGCCAGCAGCGCGGGCGGGGGGCAGGGCTACGAGCAGTACTTC
CDR3: CASSAGGGQGYEQYF

V: TRBV5-1
D: -
J: TRBJ2-1
size: -
DNA: TGCGCCAGCAGCTTGGCGGGTGGGAGAAGGGATGAGCAGTTCTTC
CDR3: CASSLAGGRRDEQFF

V: TRBV7-6
D: TRBD1
J: TRBJ2-7
size: -
DNA: TGTGCCAGCAGCTTAGGCCTGACAGGGACCTACGAGCAGTACTTC
CDR3: CASSLGLTGTYEQYF

V: TRBV13
D: -
J: TRBJ2-7
size: -
DNA: TGTGCCAGCAGCTCCGGGGACATCCAGGACGAGCAGTACTTC
CDR3: CASSSGDIQDEQYF

V: TRBV19
D: TRBD2
J: TRBJ2-2
size: -
DNA: TGTGCCAGTACCTTCTGGCGGGAGGGGACCGGGGAGCTGTTTTTT
CDR3: CASTFWREGTGELFF

V: TRBV5-4
D: -
J: TRBJ1-1
size: few
DNA: TGTGCCAGCAGCTTGTTACTAGGGGGCACTGAAGCTTTCTTT
CDR3: CASSLLLGGTEAFF

V: TRBV5-1
D: -
J: TRBJ2-4
size: -
DNA: TGCGCCAGCAGCTTGTCGCCCGGTAATGCCAAAAACATTCAGTACTTC
CDR3: CASSLSPGNAKNIQYF

V: TRBV7-8
D: TRBD2
J: TRBJ2-7
size: -
DNA: TGTGCCAGCAGCCCCGGCGCTAGCGGGAGTTACGAGCAGTACTTC
CDR3: CASSPGASGSYEQYF

V: TRBV19
D: TRBD1
J: TRBJ1-2
size: -
DNA: TGTGCCAGTAGTTTGGGACAGGACTATGGCTACACCTTC
CDR3: CASSLGQDYGYTF

V: TRBV6-1
D: -
J: TRBJ1-1
size: once
DNA: TGTGCCAGCAGTCCAACATTCCAGGGGATCGAGGCTTTCTTT
CDR3: CASSPTFQGIEAFF

V: TRBV27
D: -
J: TRBJ2-6
size: -
DNA: TGTGCCAGCAGCCCGTCCTCTGGGGCCAACGTCCTGACTTTC
CDR3: CASSPSSGANVLTF

V: TRBV19
D: -
J: TRBJ2-2
size: -
DNA: TGTGCCAGTAGCGGGGGGCCCTACACCGGGGAGCTGTTTTTT
CDR3: CASSGGPYTGELFF

V: TRBV9
D: TRBD1
J: TRBJ2-1
size: -
DNA: TGTGCCAGCAGCGGGACAGGGCGGGGTTCCTACAATGAGCAGTTCTTC
CDR3: CASSGTGRGSYNEQFF